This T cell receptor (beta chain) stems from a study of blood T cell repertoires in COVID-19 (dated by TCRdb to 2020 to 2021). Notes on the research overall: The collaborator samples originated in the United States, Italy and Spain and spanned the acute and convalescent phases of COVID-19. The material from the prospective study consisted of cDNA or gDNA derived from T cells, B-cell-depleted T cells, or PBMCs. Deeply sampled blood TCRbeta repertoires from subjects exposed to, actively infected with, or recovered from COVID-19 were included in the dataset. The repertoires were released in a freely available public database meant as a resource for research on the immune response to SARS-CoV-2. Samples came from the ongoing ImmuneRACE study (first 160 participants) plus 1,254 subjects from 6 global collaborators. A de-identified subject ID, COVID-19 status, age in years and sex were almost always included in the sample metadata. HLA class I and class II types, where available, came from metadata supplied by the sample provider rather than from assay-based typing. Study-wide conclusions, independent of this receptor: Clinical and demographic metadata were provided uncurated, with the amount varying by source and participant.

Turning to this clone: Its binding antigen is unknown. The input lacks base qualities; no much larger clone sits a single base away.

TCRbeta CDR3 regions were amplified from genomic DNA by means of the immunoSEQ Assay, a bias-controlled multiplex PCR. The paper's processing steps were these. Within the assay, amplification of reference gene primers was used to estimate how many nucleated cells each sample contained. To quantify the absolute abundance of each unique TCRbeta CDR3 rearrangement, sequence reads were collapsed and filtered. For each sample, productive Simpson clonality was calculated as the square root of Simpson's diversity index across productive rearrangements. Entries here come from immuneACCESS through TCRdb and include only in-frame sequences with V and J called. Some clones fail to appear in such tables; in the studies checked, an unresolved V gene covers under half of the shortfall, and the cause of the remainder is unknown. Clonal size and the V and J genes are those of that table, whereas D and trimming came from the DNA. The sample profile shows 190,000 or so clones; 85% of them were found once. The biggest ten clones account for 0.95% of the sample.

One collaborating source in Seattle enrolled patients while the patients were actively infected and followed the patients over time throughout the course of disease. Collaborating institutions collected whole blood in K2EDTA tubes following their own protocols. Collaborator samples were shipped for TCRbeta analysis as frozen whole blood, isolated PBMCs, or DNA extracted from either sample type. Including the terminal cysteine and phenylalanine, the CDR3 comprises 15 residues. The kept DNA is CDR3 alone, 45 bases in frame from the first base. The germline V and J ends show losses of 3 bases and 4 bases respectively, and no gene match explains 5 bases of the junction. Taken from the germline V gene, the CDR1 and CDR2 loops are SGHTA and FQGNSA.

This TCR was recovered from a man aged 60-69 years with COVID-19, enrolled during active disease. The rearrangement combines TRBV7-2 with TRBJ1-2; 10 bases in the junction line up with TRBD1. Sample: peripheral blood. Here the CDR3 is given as CASSFDRGPGYGYTF. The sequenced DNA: TGTGCCAGCAGCTTCGACAGGGGGCCTGGCTATGGCTACACCTTC.